The rows below give T cell receptor beta chains drawn from one sample of a study of persistence of HIV-infected CD4 T cells. Here immunoSEQ multiplex PCR was the method, and the copy in TCRdb shows in-frame clones only, minus some. Of around 24,000 clones in the sample, around two thirds are singletons; the top ten hold around 1.8%. No cognate antigen is known for these TCRs. The specimen was CD4+ T cells sorted from PBMCs after approximately 19-hour stimulation, collected from a patient who received antiretroviral therapy. The receptors derive from an adult man with HIV who was CMV-seropositive. Both conserved end residues are trimmed from each CDR3. Fields, in order: CDR3 protein, CDR3 length, J gene, V gene.

CDR3 protein: ASSEVRRGTEAF; CDR3 length: 12; J gene: TRBJ1-1; V gene: TRBV6-1
CDR3 protein: ASSQVTAQFGYT; CDR3 length: 12; J gene: TRBJ1-2; V gene: TRBV3-1/TRBV3-2
CDR3 protein: ASSFDRHYGYT; CDR3 length: 11; J gene: TRBJ1-2; V gene: TRBV12-3/TRBV12-4
CDR3 protein: ASGGAGEQY; CDR3 length: 9; J gene: TRBJ2-7; V gene: TRBV2
CDR3 protein: ASHRQGAGTDTQY; CDR3 length: 13; J gene: TRBJ2-3; V gene: TRBV2
CDR3 protein: ASSPPTGGMPEAF; CDR3 length: 13; J gene: TRBJ1-1; V gene: TRBV28
CDR3 protein: ASSYRQGEQF; CDR3 length: 10; J gene: TRBJ2-1; V gene: TRBV6-2/TRBV6-3
CDR3 protein: ASSVGQQNTEAF; CDR3 length: 12; J gene: TRBJ1-1; V gene: TRBV2
CDR3 protein: ASSLLGQSNQPQH; CDR3 length: 13; J gene: TRBJ1-5; V gene: TRBV28
CDR3 protein: ASSSGGSTDTQY; CDR3 length: 12; J gene: TRBJ2-3; V gene: TRBV28
CDR3 protein: ASSQRWTGTESGNTIY; CDR3 length: 16; J gene: TRBJ1-3; V gene: TRBV3-1/TRBV3-2
CDR3 protein: ASASANTGELF; CDR3 length: 11; J gene: TRBJ2-2; V gene: TRBV19
CDR3 protein: ASSSSGAGNTQY; CDR3 length: 12; J gene: TRBJ2-3; V gene: TRBV7-3